This TCR beta chain was sequenced during a study of cytomegalovirus exposure and HLA in healthy donors. Whole-study context: The same platform used for the approximately 670 first-cohort repertoires was also used for the 130 or so validation repertoires, as a later analysis reported.

Turning to this clone: Its antigen is unidentified.

General observations from the study: Overall, approximately 150 TCR beta chains were annotated as cytomegalovirus-associated. While the bulk of TCR sequences proved rare, some public TCRs turned up in many donors.

The data were produced by immunoSEQ multiplex PCR, yet TCRdb's version contains in-frame clones alone and is incomplete. The top ten hold 0.6% to 0.85% of the sample, which has under 100,000 clones, 95% to 98% seen once. The donors were part of the validation cohort of 120 subjects. That cohort was separate from the first cohort, which comprised some 670 subjects. Trimming removed 4 bases from V and 8 bases from J, with 16 bases in between. Looked up from germline, CDR1 is SGHDT and CDR2 is YYEEEE. This CDR3 comprises 14 residues. Sequencing was performed on PBMCs. This sequence was found in a man between 18 and 29 years old in good health and CMV-seronegative. The chain has TRBV5-6 and TRBJ2-1; D possibly corresponds to TRBD2 (6 bases). In nucleotides, the CDR3 is TGTGCCAGCAGCCGAGGGGTCGGGAGCCATGAGCAGTTCTTC. Protein sequence: CASSRGVGSHEQFF. Variable domain in full (rest from reference TRBV5-6 and TRBJ2-1): DAGVTQSPTHLIKTRGQQVTLRCSPKSGHDTVSWYQQALGQGPQFIFQYYEEEERQRGNFPDRFSGHQFPNYSSELNVNALLLGDSALYLCASSRGVGSHEQFFGPGTRLTVL.